These 25 T cell receptor beta chains were sequenced from one sample in a study of cytomegalovirus exposure and HLA in healthy donors. Use of 60 Vbeta and 13 Jbeta primers characterized the PCR. Only in-frame clones appear in the TCRdb table, and some are missing; sequencing was by immunoSEQ multiplex PCR. Of about 270,000 clones listed, just over 85% are singletons. The sample comprised PBMCs. The origin of the receptors is a man in his forties in good health and CMV-seropositive.

The chain has TRBV5-1 and TRBJ2-5; perhaps TRBD2 as D (6 bases). Between the trimmed V and J ends, which lost 4 bases and 4 bases, there was a span of 14 bases. The CDR3 runs 14 residues. The V gene's germline CDR1 is SGHRS and CDR2 YFSETQ. CDR3 sequence (DNA): TGCGCCAGCAGCCCCGGACTGGGGGGAGAGACCCAGTACTTC. Translated, it gives CASSPGLGGETQYF.

This clone has a single count. The chain links TRBV7-2 to TRBJ2-3; 8 bases line up with TRBD2. With V trimmed by 2 bases and J by 4 bases, 11 bases remained unmatched. The CDR3 runs to 17 residues. Germline V lookup: CDR1 SGHTA, CDR2 FQGNSA. CDR3 bases: TGTGCCAGCAGCTTACCCCTTAGCGGGGTGAGCGCAGATACGCAGTATTTT. It encodes CASSLPLSGVSADTQYF.

The rearrangement uses TRBV28 and TRBJ2-3; TRBD2 matches 9 bases. Germline lookup yields CDR1 MDHEN and CDR2 SYDVKM. With V trimmed by 6 bases and J by 2 bases, 3 bases remained unmatched. The CDR3 has 14 amino acids. The CDR3 sequence is CASRTSGDTDTQYF. The CDR3 DNA reads as TGTGCCAGCAGGACTAGCGGAGACACAGATACGCAGTATTTT.

This rearrangement joins TRBV6-5 to TRBJ2-3; TRBD2 matches 13 bases. The CDR3 is made up of 14 amino acids. J lost 6 bases, V lost 10 bases, and 7 bases had no gene match. The V gene's germline CDR1 is MNHEY and CDR2 SVGAGI. CDR3 residues: CATGLAGDGDTQYF. CDR3 sequence (DNA): TGTGCCACCGGACTAGCGGGAGATGGGGATACGCAGTATTTT.

This clone was recorded a few times. This chain uses TRBV10-2 with TRBJ2-7; 10 nucleotides align to TRBD2. Germline V gene sequence: CDR1 WSHSY, CDR2 SAAADI. The CDR3 length is 14 residues. V was clipped by 7 bases and J by 3 bases; unmatched bases: 6. The CDR3 loop reads CASIGLADSYEQYF. CDR3 nucleotide sequence: TGCGCCAGCATTGGACTAGCGGATAGCTACGAGCAGTACTTC.

This clone was counted between two and nine times. The chain's CDR3 is CASSQSDTYTNTGELFF. The DNA of the CDR3 is TGCGCCAGCAGCCAATCGGACACCTATACGAACACCGGGGAGCTGTTTTTT. The V call is TRBV4-3, the J call TRBJ2-2; TRBD1 might be the D (5 bases). Germline V CDR1 and CDR2: LGHNA, YSLEER. Trimming stripped 2 bases from V and 0 bases from J, with 13 bases between. This CDR3 comprises 17 residues.

The sample holds a few counts of this clone. The V call is TRBV7-3, the J call TRBJ2-7, with D possibly matching TRBD1 (6 bases). Germline CDR1 is SGHTA and CDR2 is FQGTGA. The CDR3 is 16 residues long. V was trimmed by 4 bases and J by 4 bases, leaving 20 bases between them. The CDR3: CASSSLVRGEGYEQYF. The CDR3 DNA sequence: TGTGCCAGCAGCTCCCTCGTCAGGGGAGAGGGATACGAGCAGTACTTC.

The V and J genes are TRBV2 and TRBJ1-2; 7 bases match TRBD1. Germline assignment: CDR1 SNHLY and CDR2 FYNNEI. The CDR3 covers 13 residues. Trimming at V came to 5 bases and at J to 6 bases, leaving 6 bases not matched to a gene. The CDR3 region has the DNA TGTGCCAGCAGTCACGACAGGGAAGATGGCTACACCTTC. Its translation is CASSHDREDGYTF. Looking up the rest from reference TRBV2 and TRBJ1-2 gives the full variable domain: EPEVTQTPSHQVTQMGQEVILRCVPISNHLYFYWYRQILGQKVEFLVSFYNNEISEKSEIFDDQFSVERPDGSNFTLKIRSTKLEDSAMYFCASSHDREDGYTFGSGTRLTVV.

V and J are TRBV28 and TRBJ2-1; TRBD1 matches 9 bases. The germline V gene has CDR1 MDHEN and CDR2 SYDVKM. This CDR3 spans 14 amino acids. The J segment lost 4 bases and the V segment lost 6 bases, leaving 4 bases of the junction unmatched. CDR3 nucleotides: TGTGCCAGCAGCAGGGACAGGGTTTACAATGAGCAGTTCTTC. It translates to CASSRDRVYNEQFF.

The chain carries TRBV28 and TRBJ1-3; D is perhaps TRBD1 (6 bases). Germline V lookup: CDR1 MDHEN, CDR2 SYDVKM. The CDR3 has 15 amino acids. V lost 6 bases and J lost 0, with 12 bases in between. CDR3 amino acids: CASSQGGDSGNTIYF. CDR3 DNA sequence: TGTGCCAGCAGCCAAGGGGGGGACTCTGGAAACACCATATATTTT.

J is TRBJ1-1 and V is TRBV19; 7 bases fit TRBD1. Germline CDR1 LNHDA, CDR2 SQIVND (reference sequence). Trimming took 5 bases from V and 5 from J; bases not matched to a gene: 8. This CDR3 comprises 14 residues. CDR3 in DNA: TGTGCCAGTAGTTCGGGTCAGGGGGTGACTGAAGCTTTCTTT. Residues: CASSSGQGVTEAFF.

The rearrangement links TRBV5-1 to TRBJ1-1, with 9 bases that match TRBD1. J gave up 0 bases and V 1 base, and 10 bases lay outside the gene matches. This CDR3 has 18 amino acids. Germline-derived CDR1 and CDR2 are SGHRS and YFSETQ. Written as DNA, the CDR3 is TGCGCCAGCAGCTTGTTATCGGGGACAGGGCTAATGAACACTGAAGCTTTCTTT. Its protein is CASSLLSGTGLMNTEAFF.

The V gene is TRBV4-1, the J gene TRBJ2-7; the D gene is possibly TRBD2 (6 bases). The CDR3 contains 17 residues. V was pared by 2 bases and J by 6 bases, with 23 bases between. Germline V lookup: CDR1 MGHRA, CDR2 YSYEKL. This chain's CDR3 is CASSQSFGGPLGGEQYF. The CDR3 DNA follows: TGCGCCAGCAGCCAATCATTCGGCGGCCCCCTGGGGGGCGAGCAGTACTTC.

This clone was recorded a few times. V and J are TRBV9 and TRBJ1-1; D unresolved. This CDR3 region has 13 residues. Germline V gene data show CDR1 as SGDLS and CDR2 as YYNGEE. With 0 bases removed from V and 1 base from J, the gap between germline ends came to 4 bases. CDR3: CASSVDGNTEAFF. Written as DNA, the CDR3 is TGTGCCAGCAGCGTAGACGGGAACACTGAAGCTTTCTTT. Looking up the rest from reference TRBV9 and TRBJ1-1 gives the full variable domain: DSGVTQTPKHLITATGQRVTLRCSPRSGDLSVYWYQQSLDQGLQFLIQYYNGEERAKGNILERFSAQQFPDLHSELNLSSLELGDSALYFCASSVDGNTEAFFGQGTRLTVV.

This chain joins TRBV28 and TRBJ1-2, with 10 bases identical to TRBD1. The germline V gene has CDR1 MDHEN and CDR2 SYDVKM. This CDR3 spans 14 amino acids. Trimming removed 6 bases from V and 6 bases from J; junction bases left unmatched: 7. CDR3 coding DNA: TGTGCCAGCAGCCCTCGTGGGACAGGGGATGGCTACACCTTC. Translating gives CASSPRGTGDGYTF.

The chain couples TRBV7-9 to TRBJ1-1; D is ambiguous. The CDR3 has 13 residues. The germline CDR1 and CDR2 sequences are SEHNR and FQNEAQ (reference sequence). Trimming removed 5 bases from V and 0 bases from J, with 7 bases in between. The CDR3 protein is CASSVTVNTEAFF. The CDR3 DNA is TGTGCCAGCAGCGTCACAGTGAACACTGAAGCTTTCTTT.

There are a few counts of this clone. This chain joins TRBV5-6 and TRBJ2-1; 9 positions agree with TRBD1. J gave up 2 bases and V 2 bases, and 5 bases lay outside the gene matches. This CDR3 is built from 16 residues. Germline CDR1 SGHDT, CDR2 YYEEEE. CDR3 DNA: TGTGCCAGCAGCTTCCGAAGGACAGGGGCCTACAATGAGCAGTTCTTC. Protein: CASSFRRTGAYNEQFF.

This rearrangement joins TRBV9 to TRBJ1-2; D not certain. CDR1 and CDR2 (germline): SGDLS, YYNGEE. The length of the CDR3 is 17 residues. Trimming shortened V by 1 base and J by 0 bases, and 16 bases separated the two germline ends. CDR3 sequence (DNA): TGTGCCAGCAGCGTAAGGGAGATGGTAGATCCTAACTATGGCTACACCTTC. It is translated as CASSVREMVDPNYGYTF.

This clone was counted only a few times. This chain uses TRBV28 with TRBJ2-2; 7 positions match TRBD1. The ends lost 5 bases at V and 3 bases at J; junction bases unmatched: 12. Per the germline V gene, CDR1 is MDHEN and CDR2 is SYDVKM. This CDR3 has 17 amino acids. CDR3 amino acids: CASSTPRQGRDTGELFF. DNA of the CDR3: TGTGCCAGCAGTACACCTCGACAGGGCCGGGACACCGGGGAGCTGTTTTTT.

In its sample, this clone was seen a few times. The chain is built from TRBV5-6 and TRBJ1-4; 7 nucleotides align to TRBD1. The J segment lost 8 bases and the V segment lost 4 bases, leaving 14 bases of the junction unmatched. Germline V gene data show CDR1 as SGHDT and CDR2 as YYEEEE. The CDR3 runs to 16 residues. The CDR3 DNA reads TGTGCCAGCAGCCCAAACAGGGGCCTAACGGAAGAAAAACTGTTTTTT. Translation: CASSPNRGLTEEKLFF.

This rearrangement joins TRBV6-6 to TRBJ2-3; no reliable D call. V was cut by 5 bases and J by 1 base, with 16 bases left in between. Germline V CDR1 and CDR2: MNHNY, SVGAGI (reference sequence). The CDR3 spans 16 residues. CDR3 sequence reads: CASSHVSSGGTDTQYF. CDR3 in DNA: TGTGCCAGCAGTCACGTCTCGTCGGGTGGCACAGATACGCAGTATTTT.

The chain links TRBV6-5 to TRBJ2-7; D perhaps matches TRBD2 (6 bases). Germline loops: CDR1 MNHEY, CDR2 SVGAGI. V lost 8 bases, J lost 0 bases, and 17 bases lay in between. The CDR3 is 15 residues long. The CDR3, as DNA: TGTGCCAGCCGTGTTGGGGAGGTAAGCTCCTACGAGCAGTACTTC. Protein: CASRVGEVSSYEQYF.

The chain links TRBV29-1 to TRBJ2-1; 10 nucleotides line up with TRBD2. The CDR3 has 18 residues. The V segment lost 3 bases and the J segment 0 bases; nucleotides outside the gene matches: 11. Germline CDR1 and CDR2: SQVTM and ANQGSEA. The CDR3 DNA is TGCAGCGTTGACTCAGCGGGAGGGCCTTCAAGCTCCTACAATGAGCAGTTCTTC. Its protein is CSVDSAGGPSSSYNEQFF.

The sample holds one count of this clone. The gene calls are TRBV19 and TRBJ2-7, with TRBD1 matching over 8 bases. Germline assignment: CDR1 LNHDA and CDR2 SQIVND (reference sequence). With 5 bases clipped from V and 2 bases from J, the junction kept 5 bases outside the gene matches. The CDR3 loop spans 14 amino acids. The CDR3 DNA reads TGTGCCAGTAGTGCCAGGACAGGGCCCTACGAGCAGTACTTC. This gives the protein CASSARTGPYEQYF.

A few counts support this clone. The rearrangement joins TRBV4-3 to TRBJ2-1; TRBD2 matches 7 bases. From germline, CDR1 is LGHNA and CDR2 YSLEER. Unmatched junction bases numbered 6, after V lost 1 base and J lost 6 bases. CDR3 size: 15 residues. The CDR3 loop reads CASSQAGGMGNEQFF. The CDR3, as DNA: TGCGCCAGCAGCCAAGCGGGAGGAATGGGCAATGAGCAGTTCTTC.